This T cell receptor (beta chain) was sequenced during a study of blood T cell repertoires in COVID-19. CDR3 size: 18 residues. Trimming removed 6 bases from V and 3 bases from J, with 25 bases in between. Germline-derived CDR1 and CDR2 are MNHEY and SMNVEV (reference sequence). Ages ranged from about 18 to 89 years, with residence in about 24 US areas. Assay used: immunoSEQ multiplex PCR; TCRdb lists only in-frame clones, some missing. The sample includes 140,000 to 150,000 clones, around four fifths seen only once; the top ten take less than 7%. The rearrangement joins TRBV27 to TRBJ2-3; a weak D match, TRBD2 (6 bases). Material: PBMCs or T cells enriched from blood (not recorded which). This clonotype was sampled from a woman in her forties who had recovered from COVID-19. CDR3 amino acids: CASSLFVAREARTDTQYF. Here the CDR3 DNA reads TGTGCCAGCAGCCTTTTTGTCGCGAGGGAGGCGCGGACAGATACGCAGTATTTT.